Listed below are T cell receptor beta chains from one sample, sequenced in a study of T cells after yellow fever vaccination. TCRdb processed the 5' RACE reads anew with MiXCR; each CDR3 protein has one entry. The sample lists some 600,000 distinct CDR3 sequences; around 12% were seen once. Sequencing was performed on PBMCs, taken on the day of the yellow fever booster vaccination. Every receptor here comes from a man aged 25 to 40 who received the YFV17D yellow fever vaccine. Each CDR3 is given with its conserved first and last residue. The D gene is left open where the match is weak. Clone sizes are given selectively: once, few, many, or a class where the clone is expanded.

j_gene,abundance,d_gene,v_gene,CDR3aa,CDR3nt
TRBJ1-3,few,-,TRBV28,CASSLWGPRQAIYSGNTIYF,TGTGCCAGCAGTTTATGGGGTCCGCGGCAGGCTATTTACTCTGGAAACACCATATATTTT
TRBJ2-7,-,TRBD1,TRBV7-9,CASSLASQGGRYEQYF,TGTGCCAGCAGCTTAGCGTCACAGGGGGGAAGGTACGAGCAGTACTTC
TRBJ2-3,-,-,TRBV20-1,CSARGGGGTDTQYF,TGCAGTGCTAGAGGGGGCGGGGGCACAGATACGCAGTATTTT
TRBJ2-7,-,-,TRBV6-5,CASSYSRSGPSYEQYF,TGTGCCAGCAGTTACTCGAGGTCAGGTCCCTCCTACGAGCAGTACTTC
TRBJ1-1,-,-,TRBV30,CAWNHRGKAGTEAFF,TGTGCCTGGAATCACCGGGGGAAGGCTGGCACTGAAGCTTTCTTT
TRBJ1-2,-,TRBD1,TRBV7-3,CASSPGTDTNYGYTF,TGTGCCAGCAGCCCCGGGACAGACACTAACTATGGCTACACCTTC
TRBJ2-1,-,TRBD1,TRBV7-9,CASSFRTGALEQFF,TGTGCCAGCAGCTTTCGGACAGGGGCTCTTGAGCAGTTCTTC
TRBJ2-3,few,TRBD1,TRBV2,CATVGQAASTDTQYF,TGTGCCACCGTGGGACAGGCTGCTAGCACAGATACGCAGTATTTT
TRBJ2-7,few,-,TRBV4-3,CASSQDLTARYEQYF,TGCGCCAGCAGCCAAGACTTGACCGCACGCTACGAGCAGTACTTC
TRBJ2-1,-,TRBD1,TRBV7-2,CASSRTGHNEQFF,TGTGCCAGCAGCAGGACAGGCCACAATGAGCAGTTCTTC
TRBJ2-5,few,TRBD2,TRBV20-1,CSARDPLAEETQYF,TGCAGTGCTAGAGATCCGCTAGCGGAAGAGACCCAGTACTTC
TRBJ1-6,-,-,TRBV4-3,CASSQSSDPFNSPLHF,TGCGCCAGCAGCCAATCGTCGGACCCTTTTAATTCACCCCTCCACTTT
TRBJ1-2,-,-,TRBV7-2,CASSSSAGYGYTF,TGTGCCAGCAGCTCAAGCGCAGGGTATGGCTACACCTTC
TRBJ2-1,-,TRBD1,TRBV6-5,CASSYSVPGTGKYNEQFF,TGTGCCAGCAGTTACTCCGTACCAGGGACAGGGAAATACAATGAGCAGTTCTTC
TRBJ2-2,-,-,TRBV20-1,CSAQTGSGTGELFF,TGCAGTGCCCAGACGGGGTCTGGGACCGGGGAGCTGTTTTTT
TRBJ2-2,-,TRBD2,TRBV24-1,CATSDRGSWTGELFF,TGTGCCACCAGTGATCGCGGGAGTTGGACCGGGGAGCTGTTTTTT
TRBJ2-1,-,TRBD1,TRBV3-1,CASSPDRYNEQFF,TGTGCCAGCAGCCCGGACAGGTACAATGAGCAGTTCTTC
TRBJ2-7,few,TRBD2,TRBV20-1,CSARDPQREAYEQYF,TGCAGTGCTAGAGATCCCCAGCGGGAGGCCTACGAGCAGTACTTC
TRBJ1-1,few,TRBD1,TRBV24-1,CATSDGLPGQGITEAFF,TGTGCCACCAGTGATGGACTTCCGGGACAGGGGATCACTGAAGCTTTCTTT
TRBJ2-2,many,-,TRBV5-6,CASSAGTGELFF,TGTGCCAGCAGCGCCGGCACCGGGGAGCTGTTTTTT
TRBJ2-1,-,TRBD2,TRBV28,CASSHSGTSGRALSSYNEQFF,TGTGCCAGCAGCCATAGCGGGACTAGCGGGAGGGCCCTGAGCTCCTACAATGAGCAGTTCTTC
TRBJ2-1,-,-,TRBV7-2,CASSFGGSPNEQFF,TGTGCCAGCAGCTTCGGTGGTTCCCCCAATGAGCAGTTCTTC
TRBJ2-7,-,-,TRBV5-6,CASSLFGIGSYEQYF,TGTGCCAGCAGCTTGTTTGGGATCGGCTCCTACGAGCAGTACTTC
TRBJ2-7,-,TRBD1,TRBV25-1,CASSEYGDREYF,TGTGCCAGCAGTGAATATGGGGACAGGGAGTACTTC
TRBJ1-6,-,TRBD1,TRBV7-2,CASSSDRVSPLHF,TGTGCCAGCAGCTCCGACAGGGTTTCACCCCTCCACTTT
TRBJ1-4,-,-,TRBV5-1,CASSLRAREKLFF,TGCGCCAGCAGCTTAAGGGCAAGGGAAAAACTGTTTTTT
TRBJ2-7,-,-,TRBV20-1,CSARPPRGSYEQYF,TGCAGTGCTAGACCCCCCCGGGGATCCTACGAGCAGTACTTC
TRBJ2-3,-,-,TRBV6-5,CASSYGRGPGDTQYF,TGTGCCAGCAGTTACGGCAGGGGCCCAGGAGATACGCAGTATTTT
TRBJ2-1,-,TRBD2,TRBV20-1,CSAETGLAGNEQFF,TGCAGTGCTGAAACGGGACTAGCGGGCAATGAGCAGTTCTTC
TRBJ2-2,few,-,TRBV7-3,CASSPARTGETGELFF,TGTGCCAGCAGCCCCGCCCGAACGGGAGAGACCGGGGAGCTGTTTTTT
TRBJ2-2,few,TRBD2,TRBV5-4,CASSLIASGRGNTGELFF,TGTGCCAGCAGCTTGATCGCTAGCGGGAGAGGGAACACCGGGGAGCTGTTTTTT